The present T cell receptor (beta chain) was sequenced within a study of blood T cell repertoires in COVID-19. V lost 0 bases to trimming and J lost 8 bases, with 12 bases between them. The CDR3 has 15 amino acids. In germline, CDR1 is SGDLS, CDR2 YYNGEE. The data were produced by immunoSEQ multiplex PCR, yet TCRdb's version contains in-frame clones alone and is incomplete. The repertoire holds around 170,000 clones, with 65% to 85% as singletons. The sequence came from a woman aged 80 or older with acute or convalescent COVID-19. This chain joins TRBV9 and TRBJ1-6, with a tentative D call TRBD1 (6 bases). The sequencing sample was made of peripheral blood. CDR3 coding DNA: TGTGCCAGCAGCGTAGAGGGACATGGTGATTCACCCCTCCACTTT. It encodes CASSVEGHGDSPLHF.